This TCR beta chain was recorded in a study of post-analysis software for immune sequencing data. Study-wide results and limits: Five TRBV segments were more frequent in patients than controls; TRBV5-6, TRBV5-1 and TRBV20-1 belonged to this group. Significantly lower normalized Chao1 diversity was seen in multiple sclerosis patients than in controls.

In the case of this clonotype: Its antigen is unidentified.

Every TCR beta cDNA library bore unique molecular identifiers. A single record per CDR3 protein comes from TCRdb applying MiXCR to the PCR reads. The table records a few hundred thousand distinct CDR3 sequences, 34% of them present only once. The CDR3 is 13 amino acids. Trimming left V 8 bases short and J 3 bases short, with 13 bases between. The clonotype was recovered from a girl aged 2-17 years with multiple sclerosis. The sequenced material came from blood. J is TRBJ1-1 and V is TRBV12-3 or TRBV12-4; D is unresolved. CDR3 residues: CASGGMGYTEAFF. CDR3 DNA sequence: TGTGCCAGCGGAGGGATGGGGTACACTGAAGCTTTCTTT.